Sequencing of this T cell receptor beta chain was carried out in a study of cytomegalovirus exposure and HLA in healthy donors. This clone occurred a few times. Vbeta (60) and Jbeta (13) primers were used in the PCR. The table came from immunoSEQ multiplex PCR; TCRdb's copy has only in-frame clones and leaves some out. Of roughly 100,000 clones listed, around 72% are singletons. The CDR3 length is 15 residues. J gave up 0 bases and V 4 bases, and 6 bases lay outside the gene matches. The germline V gene has CDR1 SGHKS and CDR2 YYEKEE (reference sequence). The chain combines TRBV5-5 with TRBJ2-7; TRBD2 aligns across 8 bases. Sequencing was performed on PBMCs. The clonotype was recovered from a man aged 25 to 45 in good health and CMV-seronegative. CDR3 sequence reads: CASSVLAVSSYEQYF. In nucleotides, the CDR3 is TGTGCCAGCAGCGTACTAGCGGTTAGCTCCTACGAGCAGTACTTC.